This entry describes one T cell receptor beta chain. Original processing methods: Estimates of nucleated cell counts were drawn from the amplification of reference gene primers. Assay used: immunoSEQ multiplex PCR; TCRdb lists only in-frame clones, some missing. V, J and clone size are those of that table, while D and trimming were read from the DNA. The data contain approximately 480,000 clones, roughly 89% of them singletons. The data were obtained in a study of blood T cell repertoires in COVID-19. Study-level information: Samples representing acute and convalescent COVID-19 were sourced from the United States, Italy and Spain. The cDNA or gDNA used as material had been derived from T cells, B-cell-depleted T cells, or PBMCs.

In Seattle, patients joined the study during active infection and were tracked longitudinally. The CDR3 contains 14 residues. Germline V lookup: CDR1 SGHNT, CDR2 YYREEE (reference sequence). V was clipped by 4 bases and J by 11 bases, with 19 bases between them. This sequence was found in a man aged 18 to 35 with COVID-19, enrolled during active disease. The V and J genes are TRBV5-4 and TRBJ2-4, with D possibly TRBD1 on 5 matching bases. The sample consisted of peripheral blood. CDR3 bases: TGTGCCAGCAGCCTAATGTCAGGGCCCCCCGTTCAGTACTTC. Translating gives CASSLMSGPPVQYF.